Each of the 15 T cell receptor beta chains below was sequenced from the same sample in a study of T cells in Graves' hyperthyroidism and ophthalmopathy. Amplification yielded TCR beta CDR3 regions, with RNA transcripts as the source. The study used the HTBI primer set for a first-round RT-PCR of the TCR CDR3. MiXCR, run by TCRdb on the multiplex PCR reads, gives a single entry per CDR3 protein. Here the sample spans some 800,000 distinct CDR3 sequences, about 38% being singletons. The sequencing input was blood. These receptors all stem from a man between 18 and 35 years old with Graves' hyperthyroidism.

On this clonotype: The junction differs from germline at one of its ends, possibly a read error. The chain uses TRBV7-2 and TRBJ2-7, with D maybe TRBD2 (5 bases). The CDR3 covers 14 residues. Germline CDR1 reads SGHTA; CDR2 reads FQGNSA. Here the CDR3 reads CACSFGLAPYEQYF. CDR3 sequence (DNA): TGTGCCTGCAGTTTCGGACTCGCCCCCTACGAGCAGTACTTC.

This clonotype was picked up a small number of times. The chain carries TRBV6-6 and TRBJ1-4, with a tentative D call TRBD1 (6 bases). The V and J ends lost 8 bases and 8 bases respectively, with 15 bases between them. Germline CDR1 MNHNY, CDR2 SVGAGI (reference sequence). The CDR3 is 13 residues long. The chain's CDR3 is CASSRGQSEKLFF. The CDR3 DNA reads TGTGCCAGCTCACGGGGACAATCCGAAAAACTGTTTTTT.

DNA for the CDR3: TGTGCCACCAGCAGCCCCGGAGGGAGGGGGAACACTGAAGCTTTCTTT. Translation gives CATSSPGGRGNTEAFF. V usage is TRBV15 and J usage is TRBJ1-1; a weak D match, TRBD1 (5 bases). Germline-derived CDR1 and CDR2 are LNHNV and YYDKDF (reference sequence). The ends were cut back, 3 bases at V and 1 base at J, with 15 bases in the middle. This CDR3 spans 16 amino acids.

The genes are TRBV12-3 or TRBV12-4 and TRBJ1-1, with D unclear. The CDR3 is 12 residues long. With 6 bases removed from V and 6 bases from J, the gap between germline ends came to 11 bases. The CDR3 DNA is TGTGCCAGCAGCCCGGGGTTCGCTGAAGCTTTCTTT. This codes for CASSPGFAEAFF.

The V and J genes are TRBV9 and TRBJ1-5; 8 bases agree with TRBD1. CDR1 and CDR2 (germline): SGDLS, YYNGEE. This CDR3 contains 15 residues. V lost 4 bases, J lost 7 bases, and 10 bases stayed unmatched. CDR3 in DNA: TGTGCCAGCAGCTCCCTGACAGGGGAAAACCAGCCCCAGCATTTT. Protein: CASSSLTGENQPQHF.

This chain links TRBV20-1 with TRBJ2-7, with 7 nucleotides matching TRBD2. The CDR3 contains 9 residues. Germline CDR1 DFQATT, CDR2 SNEGSKA (reference sequence). CDR3 loop: CPGLGEQYF. The CDR3, as DNA: TGCCCAGGACTAGGCGAGCAGTACTTC.

This chain joins TRBV2 and TRBJ2-7; D is tentatively TRBD1 or TRBD2 (5 bases each). Germline V gene data show CDR1 as SNHLY and CDR2 as FYNNEI. Trimming cost V 4 bases and J 5 bases, with 15 bases left between them. CDR3 length: 14 residues. CDR3 bases: TGTGCCAGCAGTGTCGGGTGGGGGTCGGACGAGCAGTACTTC. This sequence encodes CASSVGWGSDEQYF.

This clonotype was seen ten or more times. The chain combines TRBV5-1 with TRBJ1-1; 8 nucleotides line up with TRBD1. The CDR3 spans 14 residues. V lost 2 bases, J lost 9 bases, and 9 bases stayed unmatched. The germline V gene encodes CDR1 SGHRS and CDR2 YFSETQ. CDR3 amino acids: CASSLPGQETKAFF. DNA for the CDR3: TGCGCCAGCAGCTTACCGGGACAGGAGACTAAAGCTTTCTTT.

This chain joins TRBV9 and TRBJ1-1; a possible D gene is TRBD1 (5 bases). Deletions cut 6 bases from V and 5 bases from J, with 14 bases between. This CDR3 is built from 13 residues. Germline CDR1 and CDR2: SGDLS and YYNGEE. CDR3 DNA sequence: TGTGCCAGCAACTTCGGGGAGGGGACTGAAGCTTTCTTT. This sequence encodes CASNFGEGTEAFF.

The chain carries TRBV19 and TRBJ1-5; D unresolved. Germline values: CDR1 LNHDA, CDR2 SQIVND (reference sequence). This CDR3 contains 14 residues. The V gene lost 9 bases and the J gene lost 9 bases, with 21 bases spanning the gap. The chain's CDR3 is CASSLSSPKGPQHF. CDR3 nucleotides: TGTGCCAGCAGTTTAAGTTCCCCCAAGGGGCCCCAGCATTTT.

This clonotype was counted between two and nine times. V and J are TRBV19 and TRBJ1-3, with TRBD1 as a possible D gene (5 bases). The CDR3 spans 11 residues. Trimming left V 3 bases short and J 14 bases short, with 11 bases between. Germline V gene lookup returns CDR1 LNHDA and CDR2 SQIVND (reference sequence). The CDR3 reads CASSIGDSLYF. DNA of the CDR3: TGTGCCAGTAGTATCGGAGACAGTTTATATTTT.

This clonotype was recorded once. At one end, the junction sequence differs from germline, possibly due to a read error. The chain joins TRBV7-2 to TRBJ2-2; 12 bases agree with TRBD2. Looked up from germline, CDR1 is SGHTA and CDR2 is FQGNSA. The length of the CDR3 is 15 residues. CDR3 protein: CASSWTSGIIGELFF. The CDR3 DNA is TGCGCCAGCAGTTGGACTAGCGGGATAATCGGGGAGCTGTTTTTT.

This clonotype showed up many times. The rearrangement uses TRBV7-6 and TRBJ1-2; D ambiguous. Trimming left V 5 bases short and J 4 bases short, with 11 bases between. The V gene's germline CDR1 is SGHVS and CDR2 FNYEAQ. This CDR3 comprises 13 residues. CDR3 bases: TGTGCCAGCAGCGCAACAATGGGCTATGGCTACACCTTC. It translates to CASSATMGYGYTF.

The chain couples TRBV7-9 to TRBJ1-1; 11 bases align to TRBD1. The germline CDR1 and CDR2 sequences are SEHNR and FQNEAQ (reference sequence). The V gene end was trimmed by 5 bases and the J gene end by 5 bases; junction bases not matched to a gene: 7. The CDR3 contains 15 residues. CDR3 region: CASSPGQGAWTEAFF. The CDR3 nucleotides are TGTGCCAGCAGCCCAGGACAGGGGGCCTGGACTGAAGCTTTCTTT. Based on the CDR3 plus reference TRBV7-9 and TRBJ1-1, the full variable domain is DTGVSQNPRHKITKRGQNVTFRCDPISEHNRLYWYRQTLGQGPEFLTYFQNEAQLEKSRLLSDRFSAERPKGSFSTLEIQRTEQGDSAMYLCASSPGQGAWTEAFFGQGTRLTVV.

The V call is TRBV9, the J call TRBJ2-7; 8 nucleotides align to TRBD1. With V trimmed by 0 bases and J by 5 bases, 10 bases remained unmatched. CDR1 and CDR2 from the germline V gene are SGDLS and YYNGEE. The CDR3 contains 16 residues. The CDR3 loop reads CASSVEAQGAFNEQYF. Here the CDR3 DNA reads TGTGCCAGCAGCGTAGAGGCCCAGGGGGCGTTTAACGAGCAGTACTTC.